One sample yielded the 9 T cell receptor beta chains listed below, sequenced in a study of beta chain features in type 1 diabetes. Sequenced material consisted of expressed TCRB transcripts (all of the isolated RNA was reverse transcribed). The assay was immunoSEQ multiplex PCR, and TCRdb's table has in-frame clones only and misses some. The sample contains about 320,000 clones, 12% to 15% of which appear only once. Sequenced material: central memory CD4+ T cells from blood. These receptors came from a man aged 30 to 39 in good health.

The chain links TRBV30 to TRBJ1-1, with D unresolved. Trimming took 1 base from V and 5 from J, leaving 14 bases between them. Per the germline V gene, CDR1 is GTSNPN and CDR2 is SVGIG (reference sequence). CDR3 length equals 14 residues. The CDR3 nucleotides are TGTGCCTGGAGTGCCCCCCGAGGGCGGACTGAAGCTTTCTTT. Translated, it gives CAWSAPRGRTEAFF.

A few counts support this clone. The V call is TRBV19, the J call TRBJ1-2; the D is unclear. CDR1 and CDR2 from the germline V gene are LNHDA and SQIVND (reference sequence). The CDR3 contains 14 residues. Trimming left V 4 bases short and J 3 bases short, with 12 bases between. In nucleotides, the CDR3 is TGTGCCAGTAGTACCAAGGGAGGCTACTATGGCTACACCTTC. Its translation: CASSTKGGYYGYTF.

This clone was counted only a few times. V is TRBV19 and J is TRBJ2-2; D is unclear. Per the germline V gene, CDR1 is LNHDA and CDR2 is SQIVND (reference sequence). The V end was cut by 4 bases, the J end by 5 bases, with 2 bases between. The CDR3 sequence is 11 residues long. CDR3 sequence: CASSNTGELFF. CDR3 coding DNA: TGTGCCAGTAGTAATACCGGGGAGCTGTTTTTT.

V gene TRBV27 combines with J gene TRBJ2-7; tentative D call: TRBD1 (5 bases). This CDR3 spans 14 amino acids. Deletions cut 5 bases from V and 2 bases from J, with 13 bases between. Germline-derived CDR1 and CDR2 are MNHEY and SMNVEV (reference sequence). This CDR3 is CASSLKQDAYEQYV. The CDR3, as DNA: TGTGCCAGCAGTCTCAAACAGGACGCCTACGAGCAGTACGTC.

This clone was observed a few times. The chain employs TRBV9 and TRBJ2-7, with TRBD2 matching 8 bases. Germline V CDR1 and CDR2: SGDLS, YYNGEE. The V gene end was trimmed by 6 bases and the J gene end by 0 bases; junction bases not matched to a gene: 17. There are 18 residues in the CDR3. CDR3 nucleotides: TGTGCCAGCACCCAAATTAGGGCGGGGGGCCGCCTCTCCTACGAGCAGTACTTC. This gives the protein CASTQIRAGGRLSYEQYF. Full variable domain (rest looked up from reference TRBV9 and TRBJ2-7): DSGVTQTPKHLITATGQRVTLRCSPRSGDLSVYWYQQSLDQGLQFLIQYYNGEERAKGNILERFSAQQFPDLHSELNLSSLELGDSALYFCASTQIRAGGRLSYEQYFGPGTRLTVT.

This chain joins TRBV5-1 and TRBJ2-3; D is unclear. The CDR3 spans 16 residues. Germline-derived CDR1 and CDR2 are SGHRS and YFSETQ. V lost 0 bases and J lost 1, with 12 bases in between. The CDR3 DNA sequence: TGCGCCAGCAGCTTGGGATCCGAAACCCGCACAGATACGCAGTATTTT. Protein product: CASSLGSETRTDTQYF.

There are a few counts of this clone. The chain has TRBV19 and TRBJ2-2; unclear D gene. Germline CDR1 and CDR2: LNHDA and SQIVND (reference sequence). The CDR3 is 14 residues long. V gave up 5 bases and J gave up 7 bases, with 14 bases separating them. The CDR3 nucleotides read TGTGCCAGTAGTCCCAGCACGGCGTACGGGGAGCTGTTTTTT. Translating gives CASSPSTAYGELFF.

There are a few counts of this clone. This sequence joins TRBV27 and TRBJ2-5; D perhaps matches TRBD1 (6 bases). Germline CDR1 MNHEY, CDR2 SMNVEV (reference sequence). The CDR3 runs to 15 residues. Trimming took 2 bases from V and 2 from J, leaving 12 bases between them. The CDR3 DNA reads TGTGCCAGCAGTTTACGGCAGGGGAAACAAGAGACCCAGTACTTC. This encodes CASSLRQGKQETQYF.

The chain uses TRBV5-6 and TRBJ2-5; TRBD2 aligns across 11 bases. Trimming removed 4 bases from V and 1 base from J; junction bases left unmatched: 6. The CDR3 is 16 residues long. Germline V gives CDR1 SGHDT, CDR2 YYEEEE. As DNA, the CDR3 is TGTGCCAGCAGCCGGAGACTAGCGGGGTCCCAAGAGACCCAGTACTTC. This sequence encodes CASSRRLAGSQETQYF.